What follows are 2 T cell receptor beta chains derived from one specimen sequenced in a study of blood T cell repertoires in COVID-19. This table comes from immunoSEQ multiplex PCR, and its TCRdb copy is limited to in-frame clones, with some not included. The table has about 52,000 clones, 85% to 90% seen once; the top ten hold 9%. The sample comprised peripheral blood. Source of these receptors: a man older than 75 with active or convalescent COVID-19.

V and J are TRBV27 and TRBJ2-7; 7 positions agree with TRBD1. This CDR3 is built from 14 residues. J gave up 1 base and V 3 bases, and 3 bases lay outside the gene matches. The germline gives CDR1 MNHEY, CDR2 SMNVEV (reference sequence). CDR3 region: CASSFATGSYEQYF. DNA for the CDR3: TGTGCCAGCAGTTTCGCGACAGGGTCCTACGAGCAGTACTTC.

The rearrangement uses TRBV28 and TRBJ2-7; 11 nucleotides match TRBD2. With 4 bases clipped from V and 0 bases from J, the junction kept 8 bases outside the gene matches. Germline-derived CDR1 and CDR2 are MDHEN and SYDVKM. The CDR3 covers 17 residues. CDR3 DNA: TGTGCCAGCAGTTACGAGCTAGCGGGGGGCATCTCCTACGAGCAGTACTTC. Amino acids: CASSYELAGGISYEQYF.